This T cell receptor (beta chain) was found in a study of blood T cell repertoires in COVID-19. Libraries were prepared by immunoSEQ multiplex PCR; TCRdb keeps only in-frame clonotypes and omits some of them. The table records roughly 330,000 clones, about nine tenths of them present only once. Sequencing was done on a sample of PBMCs or T cells enriched from blood (not recorded which). The sequence was collected from a woman aged 18-29 years who had recovered from COVID-19.

The CDR3 sequence is CASSPRVGTEAFF. CDR3 DNA sequence: TGTGCCAGCAGCCCCCGGGTGGGCACTGAAGCTTTCTTT. The chain employs TRBV6-6 and TRBJ1-1; D is ambiguous. V lost 6 bases to trimming and J lost 4 bases, with 12 bases between them. CDR3 length: 13 residues. The V gene's germline CDR1 is MNHNY and CDR2 SVGAGI (reference sequence).